This note documents a single T cell receptor (beta chain) sequence. Its antigen is not known. These data are taken from a study of shared clonotypes between healthy human individuals. This CDR3 has 15 residues. In germline, CDR1 is SGHRS, CDR2 YFSETQ. V lost 0 bases and J lost 4, with 10 bases in between. Whole-study findings and limits: Donor scarcity curtailed the genetic and exposure-history diversity represented herein.

Genomic DNA of every subset was divided equally among multiple immunoSEQ plates. Original analysis: Filtering of immunoSEQ junctional sequences could not match full-length read filtering. Clones were read by immunoSEQ multiplex PCR, and TCRdb kept only the in-frame ones, dropping some. The V and J calls and clone size come from that table; D and trimming were worked out from the DNA. The table has about half a million clones, 79% seen once. The source of this sequence is a middle-aged woman in good health. Some clones in this sample may be carry-over from other donors' samples. The source material was PBMCs. The genes are TRBV5-1 and TRBJ2-2; no clear D. CDR3 coding DNA: TGCGCCAGCAGCTTGGGAAGGCGGTTCACCGGGGAGCTGTTTTTT. Its translation: CASSLGRRFTGELFF.